The present T cell receptor beta chain was sequenced within a study of cytomegalovirus exposure and HLA in healthy donors. Study information: The approximately 600 first-cohort repertoires shared a platform with the roughly 120 validation repertoires, as reported in a later analysis.

Repertoires were generated with immunoSEQ multiplex PCR, while TCRdb's copy carries only in-frame clones and drops some. Of about 240,000 clones detected, about 86% appear once; the ten largest clones hold about 1.2%. Study conclusions and caveats: Listed as cytomegalovirus-associated were over 150 TCR beta chains. Cytomegalovirus status was reportedly diagnosed by the classifier with high sensitivity and specificity.

A single count supports this clone. Its antigen is still unknown. CDR1 and CDR2 (germline): DFQATT, SNEGSKA (reference sequence). Between the trimmed V and J ends, which lost 3 bases and 5 bases, there was a span of 7 bases. There are 11 residues in the CDR3. The V and J genes are TRBV20-1 and TRBJ1-1; no definite D call. The sequenced sample consisted of PBMCs. The clonotype originates from a woman between 25 and 40 years old in good health and CMV-seropositive. CDR3 DNA: TGCAGTGCTAGTCGGCGGACTGAAGCTTTCTTT. Protein: CSASRRTEAFF.